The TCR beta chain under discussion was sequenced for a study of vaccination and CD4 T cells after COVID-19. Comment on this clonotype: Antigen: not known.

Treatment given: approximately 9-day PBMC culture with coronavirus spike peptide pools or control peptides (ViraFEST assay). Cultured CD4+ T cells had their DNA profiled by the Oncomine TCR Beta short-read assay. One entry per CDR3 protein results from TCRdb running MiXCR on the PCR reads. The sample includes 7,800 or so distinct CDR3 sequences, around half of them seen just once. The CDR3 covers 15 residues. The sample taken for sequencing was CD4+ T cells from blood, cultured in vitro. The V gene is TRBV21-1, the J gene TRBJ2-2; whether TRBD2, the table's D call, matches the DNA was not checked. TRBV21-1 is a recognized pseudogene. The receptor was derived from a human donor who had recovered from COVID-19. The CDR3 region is CASSKRGPETGELFF. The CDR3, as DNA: TGTGCCAGCAGCAAGAGGGGCCCGGAAACCGGGGAGCTGTTTTTT.